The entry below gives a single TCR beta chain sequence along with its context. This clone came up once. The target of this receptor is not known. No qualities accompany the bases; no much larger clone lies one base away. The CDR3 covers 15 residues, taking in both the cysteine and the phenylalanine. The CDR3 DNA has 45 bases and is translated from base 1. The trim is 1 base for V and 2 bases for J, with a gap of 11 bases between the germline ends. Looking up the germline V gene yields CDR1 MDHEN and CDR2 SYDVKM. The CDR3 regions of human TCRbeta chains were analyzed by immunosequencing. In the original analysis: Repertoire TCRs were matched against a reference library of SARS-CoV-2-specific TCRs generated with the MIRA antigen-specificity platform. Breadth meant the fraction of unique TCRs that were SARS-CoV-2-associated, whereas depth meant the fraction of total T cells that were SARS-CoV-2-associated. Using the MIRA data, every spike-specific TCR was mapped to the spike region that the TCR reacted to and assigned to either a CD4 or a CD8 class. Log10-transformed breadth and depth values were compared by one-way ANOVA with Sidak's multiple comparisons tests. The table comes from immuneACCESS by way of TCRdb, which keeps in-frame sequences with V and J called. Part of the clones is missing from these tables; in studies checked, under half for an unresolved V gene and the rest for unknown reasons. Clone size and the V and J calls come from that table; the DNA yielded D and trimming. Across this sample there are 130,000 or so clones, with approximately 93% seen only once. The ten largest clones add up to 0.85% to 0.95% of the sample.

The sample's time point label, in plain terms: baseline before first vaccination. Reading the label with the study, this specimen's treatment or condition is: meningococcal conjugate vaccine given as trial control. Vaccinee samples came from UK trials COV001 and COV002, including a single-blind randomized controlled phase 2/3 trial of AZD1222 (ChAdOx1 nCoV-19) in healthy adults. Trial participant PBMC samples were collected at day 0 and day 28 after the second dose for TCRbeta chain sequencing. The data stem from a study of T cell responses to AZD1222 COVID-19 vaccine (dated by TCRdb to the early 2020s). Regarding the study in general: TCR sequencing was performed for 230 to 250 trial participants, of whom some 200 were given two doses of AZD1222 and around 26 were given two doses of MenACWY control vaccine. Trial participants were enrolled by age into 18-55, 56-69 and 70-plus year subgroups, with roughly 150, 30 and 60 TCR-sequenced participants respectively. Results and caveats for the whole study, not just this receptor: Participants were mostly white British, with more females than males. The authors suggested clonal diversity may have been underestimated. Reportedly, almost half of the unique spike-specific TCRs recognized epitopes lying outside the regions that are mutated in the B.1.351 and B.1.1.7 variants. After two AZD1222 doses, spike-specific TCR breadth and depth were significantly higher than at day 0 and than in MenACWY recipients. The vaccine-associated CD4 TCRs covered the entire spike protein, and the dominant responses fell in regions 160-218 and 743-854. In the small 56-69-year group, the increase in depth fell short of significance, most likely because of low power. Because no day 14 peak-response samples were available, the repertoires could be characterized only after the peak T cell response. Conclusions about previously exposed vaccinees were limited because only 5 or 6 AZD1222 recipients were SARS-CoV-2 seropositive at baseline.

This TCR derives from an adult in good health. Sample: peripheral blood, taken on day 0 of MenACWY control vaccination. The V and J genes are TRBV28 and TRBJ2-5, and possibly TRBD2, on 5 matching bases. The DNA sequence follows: TGTGCCAGCAGTTTATTGGGGAGCGAGCAAGAGACCCAGTACTTC. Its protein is CASSLLGSEQETQYF.